This entry concerns a single T cell receptor beta chain. V was clipped by 4 bases and J by 4 bases, with 8 bases between them. CDR3 size: 12 residues. Germline lookup yields CDR1 SGHTA and CDR2 FQGNSA. None of the glioblastoma patients had an isocitrate dehydrogenase mutation. The sample comes from a study of glioma-infiltrating T cells after dendritic cell vaccination. Method: immunoSEQ multiplex PCR; TCRdb's copy keeps in-frame clones and lacks some. This sample yields tens of thousands of clones, of which almost 85% are seen a single time; under 2.5% belongs to the top ten. This clonotype was obtained from a human donor with glioblastoma. The J gene is TRBJ2-7, the V gene TRBV7-2; D gene unclear. The starting material was blood, obtained before dendritic cell vaccination. The CDR3 sequence is CASSSHRYEQYF. The CDR3 DNA sequence: TGTGCCAGCAGCTCTCACAGATACGAGCAGTACTTC.